Sequencing of this T cell receptor (delta chain) was carried out in a study of Vδ1+ human thymocytes. From germline, CDR1 is TSWWSYY and CDR2 QGS. The CDR3 length is 20 residues. V shed 4 bases and J 0 bases; nucleotides not matched to a gene: 19. Sequences come from RNA converted to cDNA by reverse transcription. Pooled V-gene forward primers with one constant-region reverse primer generated the CDR3 amplicons by multiplex PCR. TCRdb re-called the multiplex PCR reads through CATT. The sample shows around 60,000 delta-chain clones, roughly 16% of them seen only once. There are a few counts of this clone. The antigen remains unidentified. General study findings and limits: Highly polyclonal TRG and TRD repertoires with Gaussian CDR3 length distributions appeared in thymus.

Between roughly 96% and 99.6% of sorted thymocytes were Vdelta1+. The clonotype was recovered from a girl younger than two who had congenital heart surgery. J is TRDJ1 and V is TRDV1; 8 bases are shared with TRDD3. Sample: Vdelta1+ gamma-delta thymocytes from the thymus. As for subset: FACS-sorted CD3+ TCRalphabeta- TCRVdelta1+ TCRVdelta2- thymocytes. The CDR3 loop reads CALGGQSVGRWGMNTDKLIF. In DNA, the CDR3 is TGTGCTCTTGGGGGCCAGTCCGTGGGGAGGTGGGGGATGAACACCGATAAACTCATCTTT.